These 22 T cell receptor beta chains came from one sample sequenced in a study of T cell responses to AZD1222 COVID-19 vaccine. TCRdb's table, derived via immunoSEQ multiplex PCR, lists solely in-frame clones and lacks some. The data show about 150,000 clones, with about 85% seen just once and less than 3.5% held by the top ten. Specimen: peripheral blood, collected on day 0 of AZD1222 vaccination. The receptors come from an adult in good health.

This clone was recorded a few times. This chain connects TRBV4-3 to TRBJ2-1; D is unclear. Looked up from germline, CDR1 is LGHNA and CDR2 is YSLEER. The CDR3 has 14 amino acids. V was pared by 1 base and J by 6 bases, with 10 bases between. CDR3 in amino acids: CASSQVPGSNEQFF. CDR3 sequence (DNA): TGCGCCAGCAGCCAAGTACCAGGATCCAATGAGCAGTTCTTC.

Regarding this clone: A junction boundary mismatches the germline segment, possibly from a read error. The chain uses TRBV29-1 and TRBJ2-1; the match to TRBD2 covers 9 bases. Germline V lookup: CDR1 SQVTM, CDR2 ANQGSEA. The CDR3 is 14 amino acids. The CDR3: CCVGGGGAYNEQFF. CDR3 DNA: TGCTGCGTTGGCGGGGGGGGTGCCTACAATGAGCAGTTCTTC.

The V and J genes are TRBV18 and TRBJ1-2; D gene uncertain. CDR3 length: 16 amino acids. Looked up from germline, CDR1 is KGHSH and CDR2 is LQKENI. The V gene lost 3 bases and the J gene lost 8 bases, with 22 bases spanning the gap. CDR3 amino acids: CASSPSGQFALGGYTF. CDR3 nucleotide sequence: TGTGCCAGCTCACCTTCCGGGCAGTTCGCTTTGGGAGGCTACACCTTC.

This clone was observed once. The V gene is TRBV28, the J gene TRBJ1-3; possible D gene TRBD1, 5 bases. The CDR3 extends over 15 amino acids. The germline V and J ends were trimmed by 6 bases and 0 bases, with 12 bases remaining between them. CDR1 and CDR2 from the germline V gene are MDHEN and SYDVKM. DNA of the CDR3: TGTGCCAGCAGCTTTTACAGGACCTCTGGAAACACCATATATTTT. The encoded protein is CASSFYRTSGNTIYF.

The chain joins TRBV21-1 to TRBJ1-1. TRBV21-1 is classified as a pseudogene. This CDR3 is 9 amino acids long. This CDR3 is CASLRWAFF. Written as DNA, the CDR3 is TGTGCCAGCCTGAGATGGGCTTTCTTT.

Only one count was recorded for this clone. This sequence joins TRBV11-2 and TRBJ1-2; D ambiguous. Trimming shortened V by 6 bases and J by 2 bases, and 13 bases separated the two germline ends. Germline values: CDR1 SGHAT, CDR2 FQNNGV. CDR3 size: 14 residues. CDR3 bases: TGTGCCAGCAGTCTATTACTGGGCAACTATGGCTACACCTTC. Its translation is CASSLLLGNYGYTF.

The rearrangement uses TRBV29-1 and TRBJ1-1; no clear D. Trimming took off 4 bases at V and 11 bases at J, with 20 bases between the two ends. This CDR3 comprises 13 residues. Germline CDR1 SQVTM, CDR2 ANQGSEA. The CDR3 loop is CSVAEGSNPIAFF. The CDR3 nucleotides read TGCAGCGTTGCGGAAGGGAGTAACCCGATCGCTTTCTTT.

In nucleotides, the CDR3 is TGTGCCAGCAGCCAAGGGCAGGGCATTAATTCACCCCTCCACTTT. Protein sequence: CASSQGQGINSPLHF. This chain joins TRBV3-1 (or the pseudogene TRBV3-2) and TRBJ1-6; the D gene is possibly TRBD1 (5 bases). Trimming took 1 base from V and 6 from J, leaving 10 bases between them. This CDR3 is built from 15 residues. In germline, CDR1 is LGHDT, CDR2 YNNKEL (reference sequence).

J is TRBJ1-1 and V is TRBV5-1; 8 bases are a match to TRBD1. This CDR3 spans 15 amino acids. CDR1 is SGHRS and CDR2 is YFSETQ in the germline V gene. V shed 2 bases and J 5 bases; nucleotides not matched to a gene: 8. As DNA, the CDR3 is TGCGCCAGCAGCTTTCTACAGGGGGGGTGGACTGAAGCTTTCTTT. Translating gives CASSFLQGGWTEAFF. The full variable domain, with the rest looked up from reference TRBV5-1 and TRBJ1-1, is KAGVTQTPRYLIKTRGQQVTLSCSPISGHRSVSWYQQTPGQGLQFLFEYFSETQRNKGNFPGRFSGRQFSNSRSEMNVSTLELGDSALYLCASSFLQGGWTEAFFGQGTRLTVV.

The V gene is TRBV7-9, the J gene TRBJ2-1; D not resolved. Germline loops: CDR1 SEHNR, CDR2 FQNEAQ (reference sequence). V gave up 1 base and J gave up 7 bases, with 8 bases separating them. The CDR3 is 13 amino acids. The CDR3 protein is CASSLGLRNEQFF. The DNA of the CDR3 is TGTGCCAGCAGCTTAGGTTTGAGGAATGAGCAGTTCTTC.

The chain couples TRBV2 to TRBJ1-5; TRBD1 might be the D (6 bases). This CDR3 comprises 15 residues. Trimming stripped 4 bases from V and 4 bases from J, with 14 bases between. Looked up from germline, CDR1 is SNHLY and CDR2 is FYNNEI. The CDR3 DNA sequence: TGTGCCAGCAGTGCGGGGGGCACTTTTAATCAGCCCCAGCATTTT. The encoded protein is CASSAGGTFNQPQHF. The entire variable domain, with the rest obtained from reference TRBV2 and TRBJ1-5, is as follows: EPEVTQTPSHQVTQMGQEVILRCVPISNHLYFYWYRQILGQKVEFLVSFYNNEISEKSEIFDDQFSVERPDGSNFTLKIRSTKLEDSAMYFCASSAGGTFNQPQHFGDGTRLSIL.

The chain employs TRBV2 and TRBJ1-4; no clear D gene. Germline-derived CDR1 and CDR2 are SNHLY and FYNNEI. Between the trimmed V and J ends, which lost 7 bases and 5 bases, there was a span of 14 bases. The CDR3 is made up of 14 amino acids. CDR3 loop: CASNPDGVNEKLFF. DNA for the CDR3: TGTGCCAGCAACCCCGACGGAGTGAATGAAAAACTGTTTTTT.

As DNA, the CDR3 is TGTGCCAGCAGTTTTAAGACTGAAGCTTTCTTT. Encoded protein: CASSFKTEAFF. The chain is built from TRBV12-3 or TRBV12-4 and TRBJ1-1; D is uncertain. V was shortened by 3 bases and J by 5 bases, with 4 bases between the two germline ends. The CDR3 has 11 amino acids.

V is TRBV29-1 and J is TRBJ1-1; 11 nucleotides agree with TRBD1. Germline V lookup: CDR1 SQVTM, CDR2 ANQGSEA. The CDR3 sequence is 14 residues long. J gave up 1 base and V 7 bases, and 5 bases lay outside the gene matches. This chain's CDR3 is CSGRTGGANTEAFF. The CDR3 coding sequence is TGCAGCGGAAGGACAGGGGGCGCGAACACTGAAGCTTTCTTT.

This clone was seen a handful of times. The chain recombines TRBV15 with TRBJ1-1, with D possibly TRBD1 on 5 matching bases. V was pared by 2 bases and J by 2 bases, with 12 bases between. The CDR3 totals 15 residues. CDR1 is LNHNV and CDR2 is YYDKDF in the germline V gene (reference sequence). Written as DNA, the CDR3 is TGTGCCACCAGCAGACCCGGGACGGAAAACACTGAAGCTTTCTTT. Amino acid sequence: CATSRPGTENTEAFF.

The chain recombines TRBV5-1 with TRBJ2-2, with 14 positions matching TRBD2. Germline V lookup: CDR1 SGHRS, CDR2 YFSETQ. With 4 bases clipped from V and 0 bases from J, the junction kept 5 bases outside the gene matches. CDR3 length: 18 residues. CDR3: CASSTSTSGGANTGELFF. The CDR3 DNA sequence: TGCGCCAGCAGCACCTCGACTAGCGGGGGGGCGAACACCGGGGAGCTGTTTTTT.

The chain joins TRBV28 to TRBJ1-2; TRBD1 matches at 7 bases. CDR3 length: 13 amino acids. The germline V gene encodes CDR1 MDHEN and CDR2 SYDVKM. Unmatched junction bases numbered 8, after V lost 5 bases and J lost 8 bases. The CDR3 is CASSVTGFSGYTF. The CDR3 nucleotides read TGTGCCAGCAGTGTGACAGGGTTCTCGGGCTACACCTTC.

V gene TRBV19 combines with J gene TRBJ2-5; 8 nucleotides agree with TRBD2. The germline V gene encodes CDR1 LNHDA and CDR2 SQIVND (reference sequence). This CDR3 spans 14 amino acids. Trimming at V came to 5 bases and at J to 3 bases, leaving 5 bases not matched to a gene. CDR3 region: CASSSIGGEETQYF. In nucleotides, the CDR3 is TGTGCCAGTAGTTCGATCGGGGGGGAAGAGACCCAGTACTTC.

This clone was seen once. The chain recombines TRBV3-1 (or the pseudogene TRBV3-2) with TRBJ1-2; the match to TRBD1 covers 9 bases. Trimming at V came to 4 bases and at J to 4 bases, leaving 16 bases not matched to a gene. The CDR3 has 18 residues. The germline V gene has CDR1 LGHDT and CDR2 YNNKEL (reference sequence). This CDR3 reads CASSPRGDRASYGYGYTF. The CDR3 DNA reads TGTGCCAGCAGCCCCAGAGGGGACAGGGCCAGTTACGGCTATGGCTACACCTTC.

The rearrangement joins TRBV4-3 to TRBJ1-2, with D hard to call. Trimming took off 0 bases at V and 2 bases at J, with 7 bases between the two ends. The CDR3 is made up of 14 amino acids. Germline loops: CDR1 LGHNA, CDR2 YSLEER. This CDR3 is CASSQEPGNYGYTF. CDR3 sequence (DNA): TGCGCCAGCAGCCAAGAGCCCGGGAACTATGGCTACACCTTC.

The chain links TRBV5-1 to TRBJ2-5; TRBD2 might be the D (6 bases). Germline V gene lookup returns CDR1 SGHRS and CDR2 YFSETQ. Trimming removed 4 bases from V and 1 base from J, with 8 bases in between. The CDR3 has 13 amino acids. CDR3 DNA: TGCGCCAGCAGCCGGACTATCCAAGAGACCCAGTACTTC. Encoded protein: CASSRTIQETQYF.

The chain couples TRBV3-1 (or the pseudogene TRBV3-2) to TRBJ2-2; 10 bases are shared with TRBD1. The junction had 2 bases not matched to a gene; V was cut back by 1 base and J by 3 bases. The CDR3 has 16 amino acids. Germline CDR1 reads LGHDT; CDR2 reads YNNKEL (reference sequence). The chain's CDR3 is CASSQADRGDTGELFF. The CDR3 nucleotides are TGTGCCAGCAGCCAAGCGGACAGGGGGGACACCGGGGAGCTGTTTTTT.